The 27 T cell receptor beta chains reported below all come from one sample, sequenced in a study of blood T cell repertoires in COVID-19. Clones were read by immunoSEQ multiplex PCR, and TCRdb kept only the in-frame ones, dropping some. The profile shows approximately 250,000 clones, around nine tenths of them singletons. The sequencing input was peripheral blood. The origin of the receptors is a man aged 35-49 years with active or convalescent COVID-19.

The chain couples TRBV5-1 to TRBJ1-3; possibly TRBD1 for D (6 bases). The CDR3 length is 16 residues. Trimming cost V 1 base and J 3 bases, with 14 bases left between them. The germline V gene has CDR1 SGHRS and CDR2 YFSETQ. The CDR3 sequence is CASSLWSGDIGNTIYF. The CDR3 DNA reads as TGCGCCAGCAGCTTGTGGTCAGGGGATATTGGAAACACCATATATTTT.

The gene calls are TRBV6-5 and TRBJ2-1, with D unclear. Between the trimmed V and J ends, which lost 2 bases and 10 bases, there was a span of 12 bases. The V gene's germline CDR1 is MNHEY and CDR2 SVGAGI. CDR3 length equals 13 residues. The CDR3 spells CASSYVSGGEQFF. As DNA, the CDR3 is TGTGCCAGCAGTTACGTCTCGGGTGGGGAGCAGTTCTTC.

In its sample, this clone was seen a few times. V and J are TRBV7-9 and TRBJ1-1, with D hard to call. Trimming pared 5 bases from V and 4 bases from J, leaving 14 bases between. This CDR3 has 14 amino acids. The germline V gene has CDR1 SEHNR and CDR2 FQNEAQ (reference sequence). CDR3 coding DNA: TGTGCCAGCAGCCCCCCTATAGCGAGCACTGAAGCTTTCTTT. Residues: CASSPPIASTEAFF.

The chain is built from TRBV6-1 and TRBJ2-5; 9 nucleotides align to TRBD1. CDR3 size: 15 residues. V shed 2 bases and J 5 bases; nucleotides not matched to a gene: 6. CDR1 is MNHNS and CDR2 is SASEGT in the germline V gene. CDR3 in amino acids: CASSELWTGVETQYF. In nucleotides, the CDR3 is TGTGCCAGCAGTGAACTGTGGACAGGGGTGGAGACCCAGTACTTC.

The CDR3 DNA reads TGTGCCACCAGTGATTCGTGGACTAGCGGGAGCCATGAGCAGTTCTTC. Protein: CATSDSWTSGSHEQFF. The chain combines TRBV24-1 with TRBJ2-1, with TRBD2 matching over 13 bases. There are 16 residues in the CDR3. Germline CDR1 KGHDR, CDR2 SFDVKD. Trimming removed 2 bases from V and 8 bases from J; junction bases left unmatched: 5.

The V gene is TRBV21-1, the J gene TRBJ1-6. TRBV21-1 is flagged as a pseudogene. This CDR3 comprises 18 residues. CDR3: CASSKARVNGSYNSPLHF. The CDR3 DNA sequence: TGTGCCAGCAGCAAAGCGCGGGTCAACGGCTCCTATAATTCACCCCTCCACTTT.

CDR3 DNA: TGTGCCAGCAGTAGACAGGGGGTGACCTACGAGCAGTACTTC. Amino acid sequence: CASSRQGVTYEQYF. The V call is TRBV2, the J call TRBJ2-7; TRBD1 matches 9 bases. The germline V gene has CDR1 SNHLY and CDR2 FYNNEI. This CDR3 is 14 amino acids long. The V and J ends lost 5 bases and 2 bases, in that order; junction bases with no gene match: 4.

The rearrangement uses TRBV30 and TRBJ1-5; no clear D. CDR1 GTSNPN and CDR2 SVGIG come from the germline V gene (reference sequence). The V gene lost 5 bases and the J gene lost 4 bases, with 12 bases spanning the gap. The CDR3 totals 13 residues. DNA for the CDR3: TGTGCCTGGGGTATTAGTTTGAATCAGCCCCAGCATTTT. It encodes CAWGISLNQPQHF.

The chain carries TRBV6-2 or TRBV6-3 and TRBJ1-3; D is unclear. V lost 4 bases and J 0 bases, leaving 13 bases between the germline ends. Germline CDR1 reads MNHEY; CDR2 reads SVGEGT. There are 16 residues in the CDR3. The CDR3 reads CASSSPTPSSGNTIYF. Here the CDR3 DNA reads TGTGCCAGCAGTTCGCCGACGCCTAGCTCTGGAAACACCATATATTTT.

V and J are TRBV11-2 and TRBJ1-2, with a possible D match to TRBD1 (5 bases). This CDR3 contains 19 residues. The V and J ends lost 5 bases and 3 bases respectively, with 28 bases between them. Germline V lookup: CDR1 SGHAT, CDR2 FQNNGV. The CDR3 here is CASSTPRRRGPEEDYGYTF. The CDR3 DNA is TGTGCCAGCAGCACGCCCCGGCGGAGGGGTCCCGAAGAGGACTATGGCTACACCTTC.

The J gene is TRBJ2-7, the V gene TRBV13; D is perhaps TRBD1 (5 bases). The CDR3 is 12 residues long. V shed 4 bases and J shed 7 bases, with 11 bases lying between them. Germline values: CDR1 PRHDT, CDR2 FYEKMQ (reference sequence). CDR3 sequence reads: CASSYSNREQYF. In DNA, the CDR3 is TGTGCCAGCAGCTATTCAAACAGGGAGCAGTACTTC.

The V gene is TRBV29-1, the J gene TRBJ1-1; maybe TRBD1 (6 bases). The ends were cut back, 4 bases at V and 0 bases at J, with 15 bases in the middle. The germline V gene has CDR1 SQVTM and CDR2 ANQGSEA. The CDR3 covers 15 residues. The CDR3 DNA reads as TGCAGCGTTGGTTTGTCGGGGGGCTTGAACACTGAAGCTTTCTTT. As protein: CSVGLSGGLNTEAFF.

J is TRBJ2-5 and V is TRBV5-1; 8 bases map to TRBD2. This CDR3 has 17 amino acids. Germline values: CDR1 SGHRS, CDR2 YFSETQ. J lost 4 bases, V lost 4 bases, and 15 bases had no gene match. Here the CDR3 DNA reads TGCGCCAGCAGCCAACATTACCTCGGGGGGGATTCAGAGACCCAGTACTTC. This sequence encodes CASSQHYLGGDSETQYF.

The genes are TRBV4-1 and TRBJ1-4, with 8 bases fitting TRBD1. Germline CDR1 MGHRA, CDR2 YSYEKL. This CDR3 is built from 14 residues. V was clipped by 4 bases and J by 4 bases; unmatched bases: 2. CDR3 sequence (DNA): TGCGCCAGCAGCCGGACAGGGCTTAATGAAAAACTGTTTTTT. Encoded protein: CASSRTGLNEKLFF.

This clone was seen a few times. The chain employs TRBV6-5 and TRBJ1-4, with D perhaps TRBD1 (6 bases). The CDR3 is 14 amino acids. Germline lookup yields CDR1 MNHEY and CDR2 SVGAGI. V was pared by 2 bases and J by 4 bases, with 8 bases between. The CDR3 protein is CASSYGGGNEKLFF. Written as DNA, the CDR3 is TGTGCCAGCAGTTACGGGGGCGGTAATGAAAAACTGTTTTTT.

The rearrangement uses TRBV11-3 and TRBJ1-1; 9 nucleotides agree with TRBD1. The germline gives CDR1 SGHNT, CDR2 YENEEA. V lost 4 bases, J lost 3 bases, and 6 bases stayed unmatched. The CDR3 length is 15 residues. The CDR3: CASSSGQGLDTEAFF. CDR3 nucleotide sequence: TGTGCCAGCAGCTCAGGACAGGGGTTAGACACTGAAGCTTTCTTT. The full variable domain, in which reference TRBV11-3 and TRBJ1-1 provide the parts outside the CDR3, is EAGVVQSPRYKIIEKKQPVAFWCNPISGHNTLYWYLQNLGQGPELLIRYENEEAVDDSQLPKDRFSAERLKGVDSTLKIQPAELGDSAVYLCASSSGQGLDTEAFFGQGTRLTVV.

The chain couples TRBV5-6 to TRBJ2-7; the D gene is possibly TRBD1 (5 bases). Germline V gives CDR1 SGHDT, CDR2 YYEEEE. This CDR3 has 12 residues. Trimming shortened V by 4 bases and J by 4 bases, and 9 bases separated the two germline ends. The CDR3 DNA reads TGTGCCAGCAGCAAGAACAGGTACGAGCAGTACTTC. It is translated as CASSKNRYEQYF.

V is TRBV5-5 and J is TRBJ1-2; maybe TRBD1 (6 bases). The CDR3 has 15 amino acids. CDR1 and CDR2 (germline): SGHKS, YYEKEE (reference sequence). V lost 0 bases and J lost 4, with 13 bases in between. The CDR3 DNA reads TGTGCCAGCAGCTTGGTCCCGGGACATAGCTATGGCTACACCTTC. This gives the protein CASSLVPGHSYGYTF.

This clone was picked up one time. This chain's CDR3 is CASSRRGPSQETQYF. CDR3 in DNA: TGTGCCAGCAGTCGGAGGGGTCCTTCCCAAGAGACCCAGTACTTC. The V call is TRBV28, the J call TRBJ2-5, with D maybe TRBD2 (6 bases). The V end lost 5 bases, the J end lost 1 base, and 14 bases lay between the germline ends. This CDR3 contains 15 residues. The germline gives CDR1 MDHEN, CDR2 SYDVKM. Full variable domain (remainder filled in from reference TRBV28 and TRBJ2-5): DVKVTQSSRYLVKRTGEKVFLECVQDMDHENMFWYRQDPGLGLRLIYFSYDVKMKEKGDIPEGYSVSREKKERFSLILESASTNQTSMYLCASSRRGPSQETQYFGPGTRLLVL.

The V gene is TRBV6-4, the J gene TRBJ1-6, with a weak D call TRBD1 (6 bases). The CDR3 runs to 13 residues. Germline V CDR1 and CDR2: MRHNA, SNTAGT. V dropped 6 bases and J dropped 7 bases, with 10 bases sitting between them. The CDR3 DNA is TGTGCCAGCAGCCCAGGGGTAAATTCACCCCTCCACTTT. It yields the protein CASSPGVNSPLHF.

This clone has a single count. The chain has TRBV19 and TRBJ1-1, with a tentative D call TRBD1 (5 bases). The V end was cut by 5 bases, the J end by 0 bases, with 10 bases between. Germline loops: CDR1 LNHDA, CDR2 SQIVND (reference sequence). The CDR3 contains 14 residues. CDR3 residues: CASSEAGMNTEAFF. CDR3 nucleotides: TGTGCCAGTAGTGAGGCAGGGATGAACACTGAAGCTTTCTTT.

V and J are TRBV5-6 and TRBJ1-4; TRBD1 agrees at 9 bases. The CDR3 is made up of 14 amino acids. Germline V gene sequence: CDR1 SGHDT, CDR2 YYEEEE. V trimming: 4 bases; J trimming: 2 bases; junction bases outside the gene matches: 0. CDR3 sequence reads: CASSGTGTNEKLFF. CDR3 nucleotide sequence: TGTGCCAGCAGCGGGACAGGGACTAATGAAAAACTGTTTTTT.

The chain employs TRBV5-4 and TRBJ2-3; 12 bases agree with TRBD2. The CDR3 totals 17 residues. V gave up 4 bases and J gave up 5 bases; unmatched junction bases: 11. CDR1 and CDR2 from the germline V gene are SGHNT and YYREEE (reference sequence). CDR3 sequence reads: CASSMTSGGSRGDTQYF. CDR3 nucleotides: TGTGCCAGCAGCATGACTAGCGGGGGCTCCCGAGGAGATACGCAGTATTTT.

The V gene is TRBV7-6, the J gene TRBJ2-1, with 9 bases identical to TRBD2. Trimming took 2 bases from V and 9 from J; bases not matched to a gene: 11. The CDR3 runs to 16 residues. Germline CDR1 SGHVS, CDR2 FNYEAQ. In DNA, the CDR3 is TGTGCCAGCAGCTTAAGGTTGTCTAGCGGGGCAACTGAGCAGTTCTTC. Translated: CASSLRLSSGATEQFF.

This clone has a single count. The V call is TRBV18, the J call TRBJ1-1; D is uncertain. V gave up 6 bases and J gave up 2 bases, with 10 bases separating them. The germline V gene has CDR1 KGHSH and CDR2 LQKENI. The CDR3 runs to 13 residues. In DNA, the CDR3 is TGTGCCAGCTCTCAAGCGGAAAACACTGAAGCTTTCTTT. Its translation is CASSQAENTEAFF. The complete variable domain, with remaining parts taken from reference TRBV18 and TRBJ1-1, reads NAGVMQNPRHLVRRRGQEARLRCSPMKGHSHVYWYRQLPEEGLKFMVYLQKENIIDESGMPKERFSAEFPKEGPSILRIQQVVRGDSAAYFCASSQAENTEAFFGQGTRLTVV.

The V call is TRBV24-1, the J call TRBJ1-5; D ambiguous. Trimming removed 6 bases at V and 0 bases at J, with 11 bases between. The CDR3 has 15 amino acids. Germline lookup yields CDR1 KGHDR and CDR2 SFDVKD. CDR3 DNA: TGTGCCACCAGTACCGCTGCGGATAGCAATCAGCCCCAGCATTTT. Its protein is CATSTAADSNQPQHF.

This rearrangement joins TRBV5-8 to TRBJ1-6; no clear D. V lost 0 bases and J lost 7, with 11 bases in between. Germline lookup yields CDR1 SGHTS and CDR2 YDEGEE. The CDR3 runs to 15 residues. The CDR3 nucleotides read TGTGCCAGCAGCTTGGTCCGGGTGGCCAATTCACCCCTCCACTTT. This gives the protein CASSLVRVANSPLHF.